This T cell receptor (beta chain) was sequenced during a study of blood T cell repertoires in COVID-19. Generated by immunoSEQ multiplex PCR, the TCRdb table keeps only in-frame clones and is missing some. Of under 350,000 clones in the sample, roughly nine tenths were seen once. This CDR3 has 15 residues. The germline CDR1 and CDR2 sequences are MNHEY and SVGAGI. Trimming shortened V by 4 bases and J by 6 bases, and 15 bases separated the two germline ends. Sequenced material: PBMCs or T cells enriched from blood (not recorded which). The sequence was collected from a woman aged 40 to 50 who had recovered from COVID-19. The chain combines TRBV6-5 with TRBJ2-2; D not certain. Here the CDR3 reads CASSFLAGGAGELFF. CDR3 in DNA: TGTGCCAGCAGTTTCTTGGCTGGTGGTGCCGGGGAGCTGTTTTTT.